This T cell receptor (beta chain) was recorded in a study of beta chain features in type 1 diabetes. At the level of the study: The patients were much like the healthy donors in age, gender and cell yields. Examined across all samples were around 110 million sorted cells.

Expressed TCRB transcripts were sequenced because the entire RNA isolate underwent reverse transcription. Clones were sequenced by immunoSEQ multiplex PCR, and TCRdb holds only the in-frame ones, with some missing. The table includes about 160,000 clones, around 8% detected once. All sorted populations exceeded 98% purity. The CDR3 length is 14 residues. Trimming shortened V by 4 bases and J by 1 base, and 10 bases separated the two germline ends. Germline assignment: CDR1 SNHLY and CDR2 FYNNEI. Note on this clone: What it binds is not known.

Regarding the study as a whole: Cells with high TCR expression could be over-represented by cDNA sequencing.

The origin of this receptor is a man between 18 and 29 years old in good health. The chain links TRBV2 to TRBJ1-2; D is undetermined. The sequenced sample consisted of central memory CD4+ T cells from blood. CDR3 sequence reads: CASSVQRNNYGYTF. The CDR3, as DNA: TGTGCCAGCAGTGTACAGAGAAATAACTATGGCTACACCTTC.